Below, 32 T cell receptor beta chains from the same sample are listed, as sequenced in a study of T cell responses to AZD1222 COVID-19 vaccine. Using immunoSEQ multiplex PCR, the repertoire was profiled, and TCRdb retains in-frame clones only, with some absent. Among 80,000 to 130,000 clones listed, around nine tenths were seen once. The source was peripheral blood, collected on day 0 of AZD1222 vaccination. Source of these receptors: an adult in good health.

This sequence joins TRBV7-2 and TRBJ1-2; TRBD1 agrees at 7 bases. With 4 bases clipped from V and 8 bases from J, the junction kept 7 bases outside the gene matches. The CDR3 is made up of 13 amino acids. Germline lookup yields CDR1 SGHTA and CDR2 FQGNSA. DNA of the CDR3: TGTGCCAGCAGCTCGCCGGACAGGTTCGGCTACACCTTC. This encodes CASSSPDRFGYTF.

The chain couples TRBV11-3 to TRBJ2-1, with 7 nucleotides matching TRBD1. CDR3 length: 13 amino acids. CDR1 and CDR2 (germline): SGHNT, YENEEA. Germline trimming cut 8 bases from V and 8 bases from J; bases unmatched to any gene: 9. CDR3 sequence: CASEGQENDEQFF. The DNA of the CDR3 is TGTGCCAGCGAAGGACAGGAAAACGATGAGCAGTTCTTC.

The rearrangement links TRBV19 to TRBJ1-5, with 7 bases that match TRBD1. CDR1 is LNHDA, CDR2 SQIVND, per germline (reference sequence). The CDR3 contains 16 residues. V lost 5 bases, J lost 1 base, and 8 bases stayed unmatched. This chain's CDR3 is CASSRDSGRSNQPQHF. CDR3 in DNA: TGTGCCAGTAGTCGGGACAGTGGACGAAGCAATCAGCCCCAGCATTTT.

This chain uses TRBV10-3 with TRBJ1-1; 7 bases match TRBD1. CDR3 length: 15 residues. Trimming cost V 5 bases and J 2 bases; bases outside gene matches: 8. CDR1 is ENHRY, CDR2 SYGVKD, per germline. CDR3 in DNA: TGTGCCATCAGTCTAAAGGGACAGAAAAACACTGAAGCTTTCTTT. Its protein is CAISLKGQKNTEAFF.

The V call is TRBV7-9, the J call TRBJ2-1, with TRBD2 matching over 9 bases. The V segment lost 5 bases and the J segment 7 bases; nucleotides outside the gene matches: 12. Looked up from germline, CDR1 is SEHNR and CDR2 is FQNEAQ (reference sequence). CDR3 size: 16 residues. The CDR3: CASSTNLAGPRNEQFF. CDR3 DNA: TGTGCCAGCAGCACCAACCTAGCGGGGCCTAGGAATGAGCAGTTCTTC.

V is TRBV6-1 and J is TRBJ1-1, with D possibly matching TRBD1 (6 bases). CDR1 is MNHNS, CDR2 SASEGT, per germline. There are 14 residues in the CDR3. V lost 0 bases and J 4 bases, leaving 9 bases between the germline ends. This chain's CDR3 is CASSEAQGSTEAFF. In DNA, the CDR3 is TGTGCCAGCAGTGAAGCTCAGGGGTCCACTGAAGCTTTCTTT.

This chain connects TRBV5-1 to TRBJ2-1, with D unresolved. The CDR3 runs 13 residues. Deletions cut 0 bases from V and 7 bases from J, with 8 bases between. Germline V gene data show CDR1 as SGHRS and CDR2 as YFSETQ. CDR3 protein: CASSLAPSNEQFF. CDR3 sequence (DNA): TGCGCCAGCAGCTTGGCCCCATCTAATGAGCAGTTCTTC.

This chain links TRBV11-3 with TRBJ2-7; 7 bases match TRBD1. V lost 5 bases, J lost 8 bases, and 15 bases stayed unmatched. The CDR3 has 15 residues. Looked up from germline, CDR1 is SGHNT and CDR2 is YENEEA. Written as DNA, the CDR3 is TGTGCCAGCAGCCTGACAGGGTGGGGTGATGGTAAGCAGTACTTC. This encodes CASSLTGWGDGKQYF.

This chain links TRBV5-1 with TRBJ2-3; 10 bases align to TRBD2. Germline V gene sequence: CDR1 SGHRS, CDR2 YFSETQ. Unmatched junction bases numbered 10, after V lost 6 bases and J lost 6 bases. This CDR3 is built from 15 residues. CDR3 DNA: TGCGCCAGCACCCAGCGGGGGGGCCTGGGGGATACGCAGTATTTT. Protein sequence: CASTQRGGLGDTQYF.

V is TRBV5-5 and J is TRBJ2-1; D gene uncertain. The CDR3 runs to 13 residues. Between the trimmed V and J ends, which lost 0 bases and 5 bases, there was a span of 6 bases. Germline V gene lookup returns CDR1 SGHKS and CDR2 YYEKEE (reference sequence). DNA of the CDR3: TGTGCCAGCAGCTTGGGACCTAACAATGAGCAGTTCTTC. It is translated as CASSLGPNNEQFF.

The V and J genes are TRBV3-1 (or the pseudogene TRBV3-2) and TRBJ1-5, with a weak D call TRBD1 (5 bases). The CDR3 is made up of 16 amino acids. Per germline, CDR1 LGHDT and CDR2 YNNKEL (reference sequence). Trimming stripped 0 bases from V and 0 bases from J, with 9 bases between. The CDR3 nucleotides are TGTGCCAGCAGCCAAGATGGGGGTGCTAGCAATCAGCCCCAGCATTTT. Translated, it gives CASSQDGGASNQPQHF.

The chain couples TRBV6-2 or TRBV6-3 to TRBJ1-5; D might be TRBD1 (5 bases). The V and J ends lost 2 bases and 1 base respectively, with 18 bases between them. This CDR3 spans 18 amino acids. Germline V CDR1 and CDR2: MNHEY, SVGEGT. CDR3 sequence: CASSYGRQGPSSNQPQHF. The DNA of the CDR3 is TGTGCCAGCAGTTACGGTCGGCAGGGACCTTCGAGCAATCAGCCCCAGCATTTT.

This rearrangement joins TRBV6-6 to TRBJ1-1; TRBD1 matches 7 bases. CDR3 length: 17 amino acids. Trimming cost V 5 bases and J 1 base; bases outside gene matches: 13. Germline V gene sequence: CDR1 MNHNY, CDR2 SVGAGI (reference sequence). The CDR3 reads CASSRLRPGTANTEAFF. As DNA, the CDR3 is TGTGCCAGCAGTCGACTACGCCCCGGGACAGCGAACACTGAAGCTTTCTTT.

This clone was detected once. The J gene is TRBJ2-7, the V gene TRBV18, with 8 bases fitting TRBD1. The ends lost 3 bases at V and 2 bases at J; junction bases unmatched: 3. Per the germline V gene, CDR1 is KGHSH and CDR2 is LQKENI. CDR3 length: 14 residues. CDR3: CASSPGQVTYEQYF. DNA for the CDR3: TGTGCCAGCTCACCGGGACAGGTGACCTACGAGCAGTACTTC.

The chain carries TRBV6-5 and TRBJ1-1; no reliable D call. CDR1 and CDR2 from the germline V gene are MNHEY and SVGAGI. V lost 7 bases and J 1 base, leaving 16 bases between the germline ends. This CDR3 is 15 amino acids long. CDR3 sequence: CASKLGRAGNTEAFF. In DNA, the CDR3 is TGTGCCAGCAAACTAGGGAGGGCGGGGAACACTGAAGCTTTCTTT.

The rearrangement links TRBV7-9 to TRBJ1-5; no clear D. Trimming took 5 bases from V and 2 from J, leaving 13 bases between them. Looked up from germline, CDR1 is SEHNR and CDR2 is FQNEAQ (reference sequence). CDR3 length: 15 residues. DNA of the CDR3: TGTGCCAGCAGCGCGCTGGGCCAGGGCAATCAGCCCCAGCATTTT. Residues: CASSALGQGNQPQHF.

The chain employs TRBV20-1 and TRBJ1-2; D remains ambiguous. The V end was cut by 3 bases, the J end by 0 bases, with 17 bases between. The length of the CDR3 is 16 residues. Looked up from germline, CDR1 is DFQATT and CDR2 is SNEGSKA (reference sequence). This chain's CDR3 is CSASRRPGLANYGYTF. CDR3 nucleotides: TGCAGTGCTAGTCGGCGGCCCGGGTTAGCTAACTATGGCTACACCTTC.

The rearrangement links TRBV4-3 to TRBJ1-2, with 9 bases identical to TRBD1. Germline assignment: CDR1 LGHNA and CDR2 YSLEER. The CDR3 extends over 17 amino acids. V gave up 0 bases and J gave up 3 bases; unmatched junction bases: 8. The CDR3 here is CASSQDLGTGLDYGYTF. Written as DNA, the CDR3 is TGCGCCAGCAGCCAAGACCTTGGGACAGGGTTGGACTATGGCTACACCTTC.

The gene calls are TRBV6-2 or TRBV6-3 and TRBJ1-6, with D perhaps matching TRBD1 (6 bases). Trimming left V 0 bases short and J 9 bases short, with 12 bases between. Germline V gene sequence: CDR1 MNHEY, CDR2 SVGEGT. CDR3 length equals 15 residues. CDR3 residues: CASSYSGGRSSPLHF. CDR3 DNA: TGTGCCAGCAGTTACTCAGGGGGACGGTCTTCACCCCTCCACTTT.

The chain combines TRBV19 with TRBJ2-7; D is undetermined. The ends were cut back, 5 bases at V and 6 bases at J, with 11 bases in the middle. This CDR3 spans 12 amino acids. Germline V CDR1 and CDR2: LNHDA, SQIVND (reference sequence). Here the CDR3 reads CASSQDSSEQYF. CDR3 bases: TGTGCCAGTAGTCAAGATAGCAGCGAGCAGTACTTC. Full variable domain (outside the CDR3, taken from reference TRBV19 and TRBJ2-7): DGGITQSPKYLFRKEGQNVTLSCEQNLNHDAMYWYRQDPGQGLRLIYYSQIVNDFQKGDIAEGYSVSREKKESFPLTVTSAQKNPTAFYLCASSQDSSEQYFGPGTRLTVT.

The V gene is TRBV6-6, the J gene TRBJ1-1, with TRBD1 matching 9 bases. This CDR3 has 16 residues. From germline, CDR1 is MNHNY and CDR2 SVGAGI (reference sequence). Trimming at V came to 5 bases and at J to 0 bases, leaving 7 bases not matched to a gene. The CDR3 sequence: CASSTGQGPVNTEAFF. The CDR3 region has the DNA TGTGCCAGCAGTACCGGACAGGGGCCAGTGAACACTGAAGCTTTCTTT.

The CDR3 loop is CASSQLAGKDGYTF. CDR3 nucleotide sequence: TGCGCCAGCAGCCAATTGGCTGGGAAGGATGGCTACACCTTC. This chain connects TRBV4-3 to TRBJ1-2; D gene unclear. Trimming took 2 bases from V and 6 from J, leaving 13 bases between them. Germline V gives CDR1 LGHNA, CDR2 YSLEER. The CDR3 covers 14 residues.

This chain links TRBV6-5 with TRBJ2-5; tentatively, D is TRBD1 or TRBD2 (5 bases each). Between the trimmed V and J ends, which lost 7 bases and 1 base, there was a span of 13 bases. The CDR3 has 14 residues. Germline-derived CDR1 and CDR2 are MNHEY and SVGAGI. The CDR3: CASTGSGGQETQYF. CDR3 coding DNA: TGTGCCAGCACGGGAAGTGGGGGCCAAGAGACCCAGTACTTC.

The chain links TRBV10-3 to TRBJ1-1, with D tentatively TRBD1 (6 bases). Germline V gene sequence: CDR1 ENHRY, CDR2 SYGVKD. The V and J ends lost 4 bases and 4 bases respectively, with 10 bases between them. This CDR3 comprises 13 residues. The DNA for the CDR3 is TGTGCCATCAGTGGAGCAGGGGCCACTGAAGCTTTCTTT. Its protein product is CAISGAGATEAFF.

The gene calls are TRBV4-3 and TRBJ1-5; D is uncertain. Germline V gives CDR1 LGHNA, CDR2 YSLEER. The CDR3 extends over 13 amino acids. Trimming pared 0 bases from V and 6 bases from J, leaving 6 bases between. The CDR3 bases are TGCGCCAGCAGCCAAGATAGGGCTCAGCCCCAGCATTTT. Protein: CASSQDRAQPQHF.

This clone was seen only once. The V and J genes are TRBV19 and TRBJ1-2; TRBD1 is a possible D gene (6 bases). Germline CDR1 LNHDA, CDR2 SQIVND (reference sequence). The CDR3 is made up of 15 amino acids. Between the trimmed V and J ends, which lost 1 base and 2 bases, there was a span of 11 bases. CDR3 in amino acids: CASSIGVGQNYGYTF. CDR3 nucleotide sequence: TGTGCCAGTAGTATAGGCGTCGGACAGAACTATGGCTACACCTTC.

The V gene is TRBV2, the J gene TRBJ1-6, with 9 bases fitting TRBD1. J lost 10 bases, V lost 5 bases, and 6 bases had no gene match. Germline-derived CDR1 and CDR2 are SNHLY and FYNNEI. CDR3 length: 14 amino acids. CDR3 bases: TGTGCCAGCAGTCCCGGGACAGGGCGGTCACCCCTCCACTTT. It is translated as CASSPGTGRSPLHF. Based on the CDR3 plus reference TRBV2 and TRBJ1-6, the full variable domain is EPEVTQTPSHQVTQMGQEVILRCVPISNHLYFYWYRQILGQKVEFLVSFYNNEISEKSEIFDDQFSVERPDGSNFTLKIRSTKLEDSAMYFCASSPGTGRSPLHFGNGTRLTVT.

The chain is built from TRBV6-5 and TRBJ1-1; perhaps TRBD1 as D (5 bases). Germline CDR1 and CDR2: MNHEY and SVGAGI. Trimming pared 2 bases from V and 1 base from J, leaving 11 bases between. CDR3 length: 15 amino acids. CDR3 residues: CASSYTWGSNTEAFF. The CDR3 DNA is TGTGCCAGCAGTTACACTTGGGGCTCGAACACTGAAGCTTTCTTT.

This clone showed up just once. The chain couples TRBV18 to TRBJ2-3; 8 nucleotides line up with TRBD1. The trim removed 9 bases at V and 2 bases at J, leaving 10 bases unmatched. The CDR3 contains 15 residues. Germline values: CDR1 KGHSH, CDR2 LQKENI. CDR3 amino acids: CASLTGQGLTDTQYF. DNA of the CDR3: TGTGCCAGTCTCACCGGACAGGGCCTCACAGATACGCAGTATTTT.

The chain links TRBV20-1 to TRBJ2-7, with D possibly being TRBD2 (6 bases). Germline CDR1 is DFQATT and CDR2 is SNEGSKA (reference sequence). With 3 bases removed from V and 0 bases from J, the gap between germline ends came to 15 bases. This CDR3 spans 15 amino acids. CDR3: CSASEYAGSSYEQYF. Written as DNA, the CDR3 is TGCAGTGCTAGTGAATACGCGGGGAGCTCCTACGAGCAGTACTTC.

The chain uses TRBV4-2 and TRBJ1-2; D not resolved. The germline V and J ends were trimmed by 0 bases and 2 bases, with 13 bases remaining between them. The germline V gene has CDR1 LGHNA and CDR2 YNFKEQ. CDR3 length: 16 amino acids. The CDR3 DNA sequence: TGTGCCAGCAGCCAAGATCACCGGCTCCCAAACTATGGCTACACCTTC. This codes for CASSQDHRLPNYGYTF.

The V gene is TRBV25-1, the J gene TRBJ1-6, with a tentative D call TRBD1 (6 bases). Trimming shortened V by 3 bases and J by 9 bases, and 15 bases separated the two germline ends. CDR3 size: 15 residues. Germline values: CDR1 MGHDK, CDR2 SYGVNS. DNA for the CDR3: TGTGCCAGCAGTGACCCCCGGACAGTGCCTTCACCCCTCCACTTT. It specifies CASSDPRTVPSPLHF.